Sequencing of this T cell receptor beta chain was carried out in a study of PD-L1 blockade in urothelial cancer. Assay: immunoSEQ multiplex PCR; the TCRdb copy retains only in-frame clones and omits some. The sample contains about 52,000 clones, around four fifths of which appear only once. Stated time point: pretreatment peripheral blood. Germline assignment: CDR1 MNHNS and CDR2 SASEGT. Trimming pared 2 bases from V and 4 bases from J, leaving 12 bases between. The CDR3 is 15 amino acids. The V and J genes are TRBV6-1 and TRBJ2-1, with unresolved D. The origin of this receptor is a man aged 45-65 years with urothelial cancer. Here the sequenced sample was PBMCs, taken around atezolizumab (anti-PD-L1) treatment. The DNA of the CDR3 is TGTGCCAGCAGTGAATTCCCCTCGAGATACAATGAGCAGTTCTTC. Translated: CASSEFPSRYNEQFF.